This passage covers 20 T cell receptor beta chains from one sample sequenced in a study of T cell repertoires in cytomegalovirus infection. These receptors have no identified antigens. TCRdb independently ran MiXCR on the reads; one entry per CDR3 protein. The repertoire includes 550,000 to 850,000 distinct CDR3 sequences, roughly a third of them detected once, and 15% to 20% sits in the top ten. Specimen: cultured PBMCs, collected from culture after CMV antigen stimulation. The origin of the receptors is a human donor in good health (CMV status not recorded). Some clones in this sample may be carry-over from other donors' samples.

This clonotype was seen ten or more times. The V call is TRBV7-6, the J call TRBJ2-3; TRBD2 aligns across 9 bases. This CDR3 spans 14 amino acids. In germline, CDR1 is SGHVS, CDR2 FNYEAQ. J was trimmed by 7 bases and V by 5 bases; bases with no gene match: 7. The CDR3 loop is CASSQGTSWNTQYF. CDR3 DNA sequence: TGTGCCAGCAGCCAAGGGACTAGCTGGAATACGCAGTATTTT.

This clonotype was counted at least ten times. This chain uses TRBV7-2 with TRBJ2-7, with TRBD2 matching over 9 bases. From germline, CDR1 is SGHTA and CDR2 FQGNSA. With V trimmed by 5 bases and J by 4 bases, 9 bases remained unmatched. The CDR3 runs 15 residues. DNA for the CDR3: TGTGCCAGCAGCAGTCGGGGACTAGCTCAGTACGAGCAGTACTTC. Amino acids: CASSSRGLAQYEQYF.

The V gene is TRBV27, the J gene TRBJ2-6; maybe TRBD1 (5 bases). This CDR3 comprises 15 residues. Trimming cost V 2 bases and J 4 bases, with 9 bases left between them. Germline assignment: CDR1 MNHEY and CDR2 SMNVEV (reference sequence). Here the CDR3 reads CASSLSRAGANVLTF. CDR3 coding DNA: TGTGCCAGCAGTTTAAGCAGGGCAGGGGCCAACGTCCTGACTTTC.

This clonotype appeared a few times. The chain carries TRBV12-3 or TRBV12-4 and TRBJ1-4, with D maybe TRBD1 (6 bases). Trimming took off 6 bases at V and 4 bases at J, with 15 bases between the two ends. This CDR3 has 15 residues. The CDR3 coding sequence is TGTGCCAGCAGACGCTTCGGGGGCGGTAATGAAAAACTGTTTTTT. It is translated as CASRRFGGGNEKLFF.

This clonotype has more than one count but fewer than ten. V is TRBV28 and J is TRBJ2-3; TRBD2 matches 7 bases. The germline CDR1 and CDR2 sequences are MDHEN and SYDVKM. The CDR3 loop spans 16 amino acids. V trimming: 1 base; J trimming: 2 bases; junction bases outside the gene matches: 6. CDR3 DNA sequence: TGTGCCAGCAGTTTATCCGCTGGGGGGGACACAGATACGCAGTATTTT. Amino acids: CASSLSAGGDTDTQYF.

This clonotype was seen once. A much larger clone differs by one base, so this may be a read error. The DNA of the CDR3 is TGTGCCAGCAGCTTAAGTCTAGTCGAAGGGACCCAGTACTTC. Translation gives CASSLSLVEGTQYF. J is TRBJ2-5 and V is TRBV7-2; D uncertain. Trimming took off 2 bases at V and 7 bases at J, with 14 bases between the two ends. The CDR3 has 14 amino acids. Germline V lookup: CDR1 SGHTA, CDR2 FQGNSA.

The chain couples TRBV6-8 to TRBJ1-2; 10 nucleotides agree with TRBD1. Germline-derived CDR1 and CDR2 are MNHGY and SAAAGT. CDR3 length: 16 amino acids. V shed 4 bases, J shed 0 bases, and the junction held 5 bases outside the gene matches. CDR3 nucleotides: TGTGCCAGCAGTTGGGACAGGGGATTATCTAACTATGGCTACACCTTC. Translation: CASSWDRGLSNYGYTF.

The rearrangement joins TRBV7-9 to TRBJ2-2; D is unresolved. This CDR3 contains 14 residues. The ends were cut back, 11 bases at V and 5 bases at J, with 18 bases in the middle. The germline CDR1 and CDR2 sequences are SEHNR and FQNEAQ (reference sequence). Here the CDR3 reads CAPEARTATGELFF. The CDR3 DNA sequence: TGTGCCCCCGAGGCACGAACGGCTACCGGGGAGCTGTTTTTT.

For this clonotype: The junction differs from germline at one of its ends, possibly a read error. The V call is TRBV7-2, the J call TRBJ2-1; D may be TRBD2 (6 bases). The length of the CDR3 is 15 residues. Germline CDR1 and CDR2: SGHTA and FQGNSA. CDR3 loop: CASSLGVAAYYEQFF. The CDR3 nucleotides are TGTGCCAGCAGCTTAGGTGTAGCGGCCTACTATGAGCAGTTCTTC.

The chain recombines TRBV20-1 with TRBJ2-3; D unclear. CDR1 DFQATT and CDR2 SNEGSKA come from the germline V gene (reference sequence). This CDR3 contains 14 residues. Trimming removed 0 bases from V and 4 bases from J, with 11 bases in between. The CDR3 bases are TGCAGTGCTAGAGATTTGCTAGTGGCAGATACGCAGTATTTT. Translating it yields CSARDLLVADTQYF.

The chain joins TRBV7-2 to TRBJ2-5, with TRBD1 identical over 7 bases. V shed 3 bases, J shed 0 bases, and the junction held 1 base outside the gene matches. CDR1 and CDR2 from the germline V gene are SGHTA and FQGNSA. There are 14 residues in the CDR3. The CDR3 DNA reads TGTGCCAGCAGCTTGGGACAGTACCAAGAGACCCAGTACTTC. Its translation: CASSLGQYQETQYF.

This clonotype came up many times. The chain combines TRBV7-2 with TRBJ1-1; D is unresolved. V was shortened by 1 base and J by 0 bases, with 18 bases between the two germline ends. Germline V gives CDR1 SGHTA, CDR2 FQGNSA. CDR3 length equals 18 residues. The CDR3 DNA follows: TGTGCCAGCAGCTTAGAAGAAGGAGCGGGTTACTTGAACACTGAAGCTTTCTTT. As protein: CASSLEEGAGYLNTEAFF.

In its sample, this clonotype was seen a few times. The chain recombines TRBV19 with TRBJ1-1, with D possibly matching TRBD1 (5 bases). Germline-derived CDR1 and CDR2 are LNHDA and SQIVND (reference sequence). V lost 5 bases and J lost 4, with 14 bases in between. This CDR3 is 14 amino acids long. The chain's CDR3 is CASSSLGGTTEAFF. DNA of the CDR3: TGTGCCAGTAGTTCCCTCGGGGGGACCACTGAAGCTTTCTTT. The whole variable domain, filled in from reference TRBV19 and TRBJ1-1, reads DGGITQSPKYLFRKEGQNVTLSCEQNLNHDAMYWYRQDPGQGLRLIYYSQIVNDFQKGDIAEGYSVSREKKESFPLTVTSAQKNPTAFYLCASSSLGGTTEAFFGQGTRLTVV.

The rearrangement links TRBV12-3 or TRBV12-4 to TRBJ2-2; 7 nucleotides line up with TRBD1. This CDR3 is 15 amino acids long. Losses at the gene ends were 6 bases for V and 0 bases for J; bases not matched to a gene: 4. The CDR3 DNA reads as TGTGCCAGCAGGGGGGACAGTGCGAACACCGGGGAGCTGTTTTTT. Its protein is CASRGDSANTGELFF.

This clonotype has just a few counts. CDR3 nucleotides: TGCAGTGCTAGACCCCGCCTTAGACAGGGGGCATTCACTGAAGCTTTCTTT. This translates into CSARPRLRQGAFTEAFF. The chain recombines TRBV20-1 with TRBJ1-1, with TRBD1 identical over 10 bases. This CDR3 spans 17 amino acids. V was pared by 2 bases and J by 4 bases, with 13 bases of the junction left unmatched. The germline CDR1 and CDR2 sequences are DFQATT and SNEGSKA (reference sequence).

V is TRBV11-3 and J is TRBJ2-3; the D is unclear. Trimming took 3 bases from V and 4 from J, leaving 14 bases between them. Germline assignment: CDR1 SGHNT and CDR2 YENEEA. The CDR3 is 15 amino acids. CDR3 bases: TGTGCCAGCAGCTTTTCGGGCGGAACGGCAGATACGCAGTATTTT. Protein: CASSFSGGTADTQYF. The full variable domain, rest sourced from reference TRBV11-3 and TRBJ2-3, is EAGVVQSPRYKIIEKKQPVAFWCNPISGHNTLYWYLQNLGQGPELLIRYENEEAVDDSQLPKDRFSAERLKGVDSTLKIQPAELGDSAVYLCASSFSGGTADTQYFGPGTRLTVL.

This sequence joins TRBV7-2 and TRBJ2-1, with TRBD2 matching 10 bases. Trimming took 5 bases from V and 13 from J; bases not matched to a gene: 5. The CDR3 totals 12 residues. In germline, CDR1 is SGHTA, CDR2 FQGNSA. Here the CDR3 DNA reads TGTGCCAGCAGCCAAGGACTAGCGGCCCAGTTCTTC. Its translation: CASSQGLAAQFF.

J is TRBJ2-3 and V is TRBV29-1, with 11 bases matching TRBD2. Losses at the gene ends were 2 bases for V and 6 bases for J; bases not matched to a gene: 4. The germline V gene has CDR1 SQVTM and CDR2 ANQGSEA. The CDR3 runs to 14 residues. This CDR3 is CSVELAGGGDTQYF. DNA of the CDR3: TGCAGCGTTGAACTAGCGGGAGGCGGGGATACGCAGTATTTT.

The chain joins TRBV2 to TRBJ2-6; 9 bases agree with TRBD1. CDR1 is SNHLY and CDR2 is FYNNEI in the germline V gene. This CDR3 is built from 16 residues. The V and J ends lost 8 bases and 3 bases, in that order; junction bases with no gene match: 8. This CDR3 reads CASQGQGMIGANVLTF. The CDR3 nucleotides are TGTGCCAGCCAGGGACAGGGTATGATTGGGGCCAACGTCCTGACTTTC.

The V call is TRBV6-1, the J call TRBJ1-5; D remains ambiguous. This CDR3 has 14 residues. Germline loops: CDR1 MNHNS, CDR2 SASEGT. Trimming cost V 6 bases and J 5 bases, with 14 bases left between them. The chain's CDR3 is CASRNRIRDQPQHF. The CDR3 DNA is TGTGCCAGCAGAAACAGAATTCGGGATCAGCCCCAGCATTTT.